A selection of T cell receptor beta chains follows, all from one sample in a study of cytotoxic CD8 clonotypes in ibrutinib-treated CLL. Sequenced by immunoSEQ multiplex PCR; TCRdb stores in-frame clones only, minus some. Among approximately 280,000 clones listed, roughly four fifths were seen once. Sequenced material: PBMCs, taken at disease progression, from a patient treated with ibrutinib. Source of these receptors: a human donor with chronic lymphocytic leukemia. The CDR3 runs from the conserved cysteine through the conserved F or W. A D gene is named only where the DNA matches it firmly. The size field is filled for only some rows; it gives once, few, many or a size class.

J,size,D,V,CDR3,DNA
TRBJ2-2,NA,TRBD2,TRBV19,CASTWTSGRAGDTGELFF,TGTGCCAGTACCTGGACTAGCGGGAGGGCCGGGGACACCGGGGAGCTGTTTTTT
TRBJ1-2,few,NA,TRBV7-8,CASSLSAGTFSGYTF,TGTGCCAGCAGCTTAAGCGCGGGGACCTTCTCTGGCTACACCTTC
TRBJ2-7,NA,TRBD1,TRBV2,CASSAHRGFYEQYF,TGTGCCAGCAGCGCCCACAGGGGGTTCTACGAGCAGTACTTC
TRBJ1-2,NA,NA,TRBV7-8,CASSSRTRTNYGYTF,TGTGCCAGCAGCTCGCGGACCCGAACGAACTATGGCTACACCTTC
TRBJ2-7,few,NA,TRBV6-6,CASKDIIPYEQYF,TGTGCCAGCAAGGACATTATCCCCTACGAGCAGTACTTC
TRBJ2-1,NA,NA,TRBV5-1,CASSLIGEQFF,TGCGCCAGCAGCCTGATAGGTGAGCAGTTCTTC
TRBJ2-7,NA,NA,TRBV7-2,CASSFSGEQYF,TGTGCCAGCAGCTTTAGTGGCGAGCAGTACTTC
TRBJ2-5,NA,TRBD1,TRBV18,CASSPDRGRWETQYF,TGTGCCAGCTCACCCGACAGGGGGCGCTGGGAGACCCAGTACTTC
TRBJ1-2,NA,TRBD1,TRBV9,CASSRRREGAGGYTF,TGTGCCAGCAGCCGACGACGGGAGGGGGCTGGAGGCTACACCTTC
TRBJ2-7,NA,NA,TRBV7-8,CASSPQAVQPYEQYF,TGTGCCAGCAGCCCCCAGGCGGTTCAACCCTACGAGCAGTACTTC
TRBJ2-7,NA,NA,TRBV13,CASSLVEGEQYF,TGTGCCAGCAGCTTAGTCGAGGGAGAGCAGTACTTC
TRBJ2-7,NA,TRBD2,TRBV29-1,CSVKGLEYEQYF,TGCAGCGTTAAGGGACTAGAATACGAGCAGTACTTC
TRBJ1-1,NA,TRBD1,TRBV29-1,CSVGAWDRGNTEAFF,TGCAGCGTTGGAGCTTGGGACAGGGGAAACACTGAAGCTTTCTTT
TRBJ2-5,NA,TRBD1,TRBV29-1,CSARQGRETQYF,TGCAGCGCTCGACAGGGGAGGGAGACCCAGTACTTC
TRBJ2-7,NA,NA,TRBV4-3,CASSQGMSGSYEQYF,TGCGCCAGCAGCCAAGGGATGTCAGGGTCCTACGAGCAGTACTTC
TRBJ2-1,NA,TRBD2,TRBV2,CASSSRPTLLAGGANEQFF,TGTGCCAGCAGTAGCCGACCGACGCTACTAGCGGGGGGTGCCAATGAGCAGTTCTTC
TRBJ2-3,NA,NA,TRBV29-1,CSVEGFVLHGRANTDTQYF,TGCAGCGTTGAAGGGTTTGTCCTCCATGGCAGGGCGAATACAGATACGCAGTATTTT
TRBJ2-1,NA,NA,TRBV27,CASSLVGARSYNEQFF,TGTGCCAGCAGTTTAGTCGGGGCTCGGTCCTACAATGAGCAGTTCTTC
TRBJ1-2,NA,NA,TRBV7-2,CASSLVNIGVSGDGYTF,TGTGCCAGCAGCTTAGTCAATATTGGGGTTTCGGGGGATGGCTACACCTTC
TRBJ2-6,NA,NA,TRBV2,CASSTLAPGANVLTF,TGTGCCAGCAGTACCCTTGCTCCTGGGGCCAACGTCCTGACTTTC
TRBJ1-5,NA,NA,TRBV2,CASTDSGGGNQPQHF,TGTGCCAGCACCGATAGTGGTGGCGGCAATCAGCCCCAGCATTTT
TRBJ2-7,NA,TRBD2,TRBV7-2,CASSPGLAGKTPYEQYF,TGTGCCAGCAGCCCCGGACTAGCGGGAAAAACGCCCTACGAGCAGTACTTC
TRBJ2-3,NA,NA,TRBV18,CASSPGVTDTQYF,TGTGCCAGCTCACCAGGGGTCACAGATACGCAGTATTTT
TRBJ1-2,NA,TRBD1,TRBV11-2,CASSFGGQDGYTF,TGTGCCAGCAGCTTCGGCGGACAGGATGGCTACACCTTC
TRBJ2-2,once,NA,TRBV7-3,CASRRTVAGELFF,TGTGCCAGCAGAAGGACAGTGGCCGGGGAGCTGTTTTTT
TRBJ2-5,NA,NA,TRBV7-2,CASSLYSLHETQYF,TGTGCCAGCAGCTTATACTCTTTGCACGAGACCCAGTACTTC
TRBJ1-3,NA,NA,TRBV19,CASRDSPGNTIYF,TGTGCCAGCAGAGACAGTCCGGGAAACACCATATATTTT
TRBJ1-2,NA,NA,TRBV6-1,CASSETPGGYSYGYTF,TGTGCCAGCAGTGAAACCCCGGGGGGCTATAGCTATGGCTACACCTTC
TRBJ2-7,NA,NA,TRBV5-5,CASSLTGPREQYF,TGTGCCAGCAGCCTGACCGGACCTCGCGAGCAGTACTTC
TRBJ2-7,NA,TRBD2,TRBV11-2,CASSSLSGRHDEQYF,TGTGCCAGCAGCTCCCTCAGCGGGAGGCACGACGAGCAGTACTTC
TRBJ2-7,NA,NA,TRBV29-1,CSVESGVSYEQYF,TGCAGCGTTGAATCAGGGGTCTCCTACGAGCAGTACTTC
TRBJ2-7,NA,TRBD2,TRBV7-3,CASSLNPGTSGSYEQYF,TGTGCCAGCAGCTTAAACCCGGGAACTAGCGGGTCCTACGAGCAGTACTTC
TRBJ1-2,NA,NA,TRBV2,CASSEARGNYYGYTF,TGTGCCAGCAGTGAAGCGCGTGGGAACTACTATGGCTACACCTTC
TRBJ1-2,NA,NA,TRBV5-1,CASSLAGRGGYTF,TGCGCCAGCAGCTTGGCGGGCAGGGGTGGCTACACCTTC
TRBJ2-7,NA,TRBD2,TRBV27,CASSPHAGGVYEQYF,TGTGCCAGCAGTCCGCACGCGGGAGGCGTGTACGAGCAGTACTTC
TRBJ1-2,few,NA,TRBV4-2,CASSQVTVGENYGYTF,TGTGCCAGCAGCCAAGTGACGGTTGGAGAGAACTATGGCTACACCTTC
TRBJ2-5,NA,NA,TRBV18,CASRDTLETQYF,TGTGCCAGCCGGGACACCCTAGAGACCCAGTACTTC
TRBJ2-2,few,TRBD2,TRBV5-5,CASRLAGGRTGELFF,TGTGCCAGCAGACTAGCGGGAGGGAGGACCGGGGAGCTGTTTTTT
TRBJ2-1,NA,NA,TRBV5-1,CASSLARTSYNEQFF,TGCGCCAGCAGCTTGGCTCGGACTTCCTACAATGAGCAGTTCTTC
TRBJ2-7,NA,NA,TRBV7-9,CASSLVDSRNEQYF,TGTGCCAGCAGCTTAGTTGACAGCAGAAACGAGCAGTACTTC
TRBJ2-3,NA,TRBD1,TRBV18,CASSPGQGTQYF,TGTGCCAGCTCACCCGGACAGGGTACGCAGTATTTT
TRBJ2-5,NA,TRBD2,TRBV7-2,CASSLLAGGTETQYF,TGTGCCAGCAGCTTATTAGCGGGAGGTACGGAGACCCAGTACTTC
TRBJ2-3,NA,TRBD1,TRBV5-5,CASSLADRGTDTQYF,TGTGCCAGCAGCTTGGCGGACAGGGGCACAGATACGCAGTATTTT
TRBJ2-2,NA,TRBD2,TRBV7-9,CASSKTGTIITGELFF,TGTGCCAGCAGCAAAACCGGGACTATCATCACCGGGGAGCTGTTTTTT
TRBJ2-5,NA,NA,TRBV18,CASSPSGGRETQYF,TGTGCCAGCTCACCCTCGGGGGGCAGAGAGACCCAGTACTTC
TRBJ2-7,few,NA,TRBV29-1,CSVGGRDGSSYEQYF,TGCAGCGTTGGGGGAAGGGATGGGAGCTCCTACGAGCAGTACTTC